The clone carrying this T cell receptor beta chain was counted between two and nine times. The antigen remains undetermined. Described time point: patch test 1, 2 weeks after DPC sensitization. Treatment given: therapeutic diphenylcyclopropenone sensitization with weekly scalp DPC. TCRdb redid the calling of the RACE reads with MiXCR, one entry per CDR3 protein. The sample includes approximately 350,000 distinct CDR3 sequences, around 7% seen only once; the top ten take 7.5% to 8.5%. These data are taken from a study of human T cells and chemical hapten exposure. Study in general: On about 2 cm by about 2 cm of upper inner arm skin, sensitization was performed with 2% DPC. Variability of per-sample TCR yields stemmed mainly from small differences in pooled library volume. Study-wide points: In the PT1 data, expanded TCR counts showed a positive correlation with patch test score.

This CDR3 spans 16 amino acids. The germline V gene encodes CDR1 MNHEY and CDR2 SVGEGT. Trimming took off 2 bases at V and 4 bases at J, with 15 bases between the two ends. V usage is TRBV6-2 or TRBV6-3 and J usage is TRBJ1-5; maybe TRBD1 (5 bases). The receptor's source is a woman between 18 and 30 years old with alopecia areata. Some clones in this sample may be carry-over from other donors' samples. Sequenced material: whole blood, taken in connection with sensitization to the hapten diphenylcyclopropenone (DPC). The CDR3, as DNA: TGTGCCAGCAGTTACGTCCGGGACCGACCAAATCAGCCCCAGCATTTT. Translated: CASSYVRDRPNQPQHF.